The rows below give T cell receptor beta chains drawn from one sample of a study of shared clonotypes between healthy human individuals. The repertoire was sequenced with immunoSEQ multiplex PCR; TCRdb's copy has only in-frame clones and lacks some. The table shows about 1.9 million clones, with around 93% occurring only once. Material: naive CD8+ T cells from PBMCs. Source of these receptors: a man aged 18 to 30 in good health. Some clones in this sample may be carry-over from other donors' samples. CDR3s include the opening cysteine and the closing phenylalanine or tryptophan. The D gene is left open where the match is weak. Clone size is shown for a subset of rows, as once, few, many or a class of expanded clone.

clone_size | j_call | v_call | d_call | cdr3_aa | cdr3_nt
- | TRBJ2-7 | TRBV9 | - | CASSGSESYEQYF | TGTGCCAGCAGCGGGTCGGAATCCTACGAGCAGTACTTC
- | TRBJ2-7 | TRBV5-6 | - | CASSLQLVGYEQYF | TGTGCCAGCAGCTTGCAACTAGTGGGATACGAGCAGTACTTC
- | TRBJ2-7 | TRBV11-2 | - | CASSLDNTGVYEQYF | TGTGCCAGCAGCTTAGACAATACGGGGGTCTACGAGCAGTACTTC
- | TRBJ1-2 | TRBV28 | - | CASSLEGSDYGYTF | TGTGCCAGCAGTTTGGAGGGGTCGGACTATGGCTACACCTTC
- | TRBJ2-7 | TRBV18 | - | CASSRPGQGTSVNEQYF | TGTGCCAGCTCACGACCGGGACAGGGGACTAGCGTCAACGAGCAGTACTTC
- | TRBJ2-6 | TRBV7-3 | - | CASSLIAGANVLTF | TGTGCCAGCAGCTTAATAGCTGGGGCCAACGTCCTGACTTTC
- | TRBJ2-1 | TRBV7-3 | - | CASSLAARGGLHNEQFF | TGTGCCAGCAGCTTAGCCGCGCGAGGCGGGCTACACAATGAGCAGTTCTTC
- | TRBJ2-5 | TRBV10-3 | TRBD2 | CAIRRAEREGRVETQYF | TGTGCCATCAGGCGCGCAGAGCGGGAGGGCCGAGTAGAGACCCAGTACTTC
- | TRBJ2-1 | TRBV6-4 | - | CASSDGLNNEQFF | TGTGCCAGCAGTGACGGGCTTAACAATGAGCAGTTCTTC
- | TRBJ1-2 | TRBV19 | - | CASRTNYGYTF | TGTGCCAGTCGGACGAACTATGGCTACACCTTC
- | TRBJ2-7 | TRBV9 | TRBD2 | CASSVEWGSSAGEQYF | TGTGCCAGCAGCGTAGAATGGGGATCATCAGCGGGGGAGCAGTACTTC
- | TRBJ1-2 | TRBV5-4 | - | CASSLDRATNPYGYTF | TGTGCCAGCAGCTTGGACAGGGCTACAAACCCTTATGGCTACACCTTC
- | TRBJ1-2 | TRBV6-1 | - | CASIKGDNYGYTF | TGTGCCAGCATTAAAGGAGATAACTATGGCTACACCTTC
once | TRBJ1-1 | TRBV4-1 | - | CASSHPRDMNTEAFF | TGCGCCAGCAGCCACCCCCGGGATATGAACACTGAAGCTTTCTTT
- | TRBJ2-1 | TRBV27 | - | CASSSSLGATREYNEQFF | TGTGCCAGCAGTTCTTCATTGGGGGCGACACGCGAATACAATGAGCAGTTCTTC
- | TRBJ1-1 | TRBV4-2 | TRBD1 | CASSQDVRQGMNTEAFF | TGTGCCAGCAGCCAAGATGTGCGACAGGGTATGAACACTGAAGCTTTCTTT
- | TRBJ1-5 | TRBV6-4 | TRBD1 | CARGQGDQPQHF | TGTGCCAGGGGACAGGGAGATCAGCCCCAGCATTTT
- | TRBJ2-7 | TRBV19 | TRBD1 | CASSIGGQGEQYF | TGTGCCAGTAGTATAGGAGGACAGGGTGAGCAGTACTTC
- | TRBJ2-7 | TRBV29-1 | - | CSVEDDGAKREQYF | TGCAGCGTTGAAGATGATGGGGCCAAGCGGGAGCAGTACTTC
- | TRBJ2-7 | TRBV9 | - | CASSDAYEQYF | TGTGCCAGCAGCGACGCTTACGAGCAGTACTTC
- | TRBJ1-1 | TRBV7-8 | - | CASSPRIGKLTDEAFF | TGTGCCAGCAGCCCCCGCATCGGGAAATTGACCGATGAAGCTTTCTTT
- | TRBJ2-7 | TRBV5-8 | - | CASSFGEQYF | TGTGCCAGCAGCTTCGGGGAGCAGTACTTC
- | TRBJ2-7 | TRBV19 | - | CASSIIGSYEQYF | TGTGCCAGTAGTATTATCGGCTCCTACGAGCAGTACTTC
- | TRBJ1-2 | TRBV27 | TRBD1 | CASSWTGGDYGYTF | TGTGCCAGCAGCTGGACAGGGGGCGACTATGGCTACACCTTC
- | TRBJ1-2 | TRBV7-9 | - | CASRPPFRDHNYGYTF | TGTGCCAGCAGGCCTCCCTTCCGGGACCATAACTATGGCTACACCTTC
- | TRBJ2-1 | TRBV30 | TRBD1 | CAFRRDRGSWNEQFF | TGTGCCTTTCGAAGGGACAGGGGATCGTGGAATGAGCAGTTCTTC
- | TRBJ1-5 | TRBV11-2 | TRBD1 | CASSISRTGVGNQPQHF | TGTGCCAGCAGCATATCCCGGACAGGGGTTGGCAATCAGCCCCAGCATTTT
- | TRBJ1-2 | TRBV9 | - | CASSTTAERSYTF | TGTGCCAGCAGCACCACAGCGGAGAGGAGCTACACCTTC
- | TRBJ1-5 | TRBV27 | - | CASSSVGGRGNQPQHF | TGTGCCAGCAGCTCAGTTGGGGGGCGAGGCAATCAGCCCCAGCATTTT
- | TRBJ2-7 | TRBV27 | - | CASSYTPRKSEQYF | TGTGCCAGCAGTTACACGCCCCGAAAGAGTGAGCAGTACTTC
- | TRBJ2-1 | TRBV7-3 | - | CASSLLEGHEQFF | TGTGCCAGCAGCTTACTAGAGGGCCATGAGCAGTTCTTC
- | TRBJ2-3 | TRBV29-1 | TRBD1 | CSTAGTGVGDTQYF | TGCAGCACCGCAGGGACAGGGGTTGGTGATACGCAGTATTTT
- | TRBJ1-1 | TRBV5-1 | - | CASSLGWGVFGEAFF | TGCGCCAGCAGCTTGGGCTGGGGGGTTTTCGGCGAAGCTTTCTTT
- | TRBJ2-1 | TRBV4-2 | - | CASSQISGVSDEQFF | TGTGCCAGCAGCCAAATTTCGGGAGTAAGCGATGAGCAGTTCTTC
- | TRBJ2-1 | TRBV13 | TRBD1 | CASETGSDEQFF | TGTGCCAGCGAGACAGGGTCGGATGAGCAGTTCTTC
few | TRBJ1-5 | TRBV28 | - | CASTLGSWGSNQPQHF | TGTGCCAGCACCCTTGGGTCGTGGGGTAGCAATCAGCCCCAGCATTTT
- | TRBJ1-2 | TRBV9 | TRBD1 | CASSEGTGAYGYTF | TGTGCCAGCAGCGAGGGGACAGGAGCGTATGGCTACACCTTC
- | TRBJ2-1 | TRBV5-1 | TRBD2 | CASSPTSGRTYNEQFF | TGCGCCAGCAGCCCGACTAGCGGGAGGACCTACAATGAGCAGTTCTTC
- | TRBJ2-7 | TRBV27 | - | CASSFAGDGEQYF | TGTGCCAGCAGTTTCGCAGGGGACGGCGAGCAGTACTTC
- | TRBJ2-4 | TRBV29-1 | - | CSVTGLGKNIQYF | TGCAGCGTCACAGGTTTAGGCAAAAACATTCAGTACTTC
- | TRBJ2-2 | TRBV7-3 | TRBD2 | CASSLGLAGNTGELFF | TGTGCCAGCAGCTTGGGACTAGCGGGAAACACCGGGGAGCTGTTTTTT
- | TRBJ2-5 | TRBV4-1 | TRBD2 | CASSQVYSGRGWETQYF | TGCGCCAGCAGCCAAGTATATAGCGGGAGAGGTTGGGAGACCCAGTACTTC
- | TRBJ2-1 | TRBV28 | TRBD1 | CASSLPQGVLVEQFF | TGTGCCAGCAGTTTGCCACAGGGGGTATTGGTGGAGCAGTTCTTC
- | TRBJ2-3 | TRBV7-3 | - | CASSRTRGDTQYF | TGTGCCAGCAGCCGGACCAGAGGAGATACGCAGTATTTT
- | TRBJ1-2 | TRBV7-9 | - | CASSSSTDTYGYTF | TGTGCCAGCAGCTCATCGACAGATACCTATGGCTACACCTTC
- | TRBJ1-2 | TRBV9 | TRBD1 | CASSGGQGAWDYGYTF | TGTGCCAGCAGCGGCGGACAGGGGGCCTGGGACTATGGCTACACCTTC
- | TRBJ2-3 | TRBV5-6 | - | CASSLVGDTQYF | TGTGCCAGCAGCTTGGTCGGGGATACGCAGTATTTT
- | TRBJ2-7 | TRBV19 | - | CASSSILRDRFPYEQYF | TGTGCCAGCTCTTCTATTCTTAGGGACCGATTCCCCTACGAGCAGTACTTC
- | TRBJ1-1 | TRBV19 | - | CASSIPREGPEAFF | TGTGCCAGTAGTATTCCCAGGGAGGGCCCTGAAGCTTTCTTT
once | TRBJ2-1 | TRBV18 | - | CASSPGQILHNEQFF | TGTGCCAGCTCACCAGGGCAAATACTCCACAATGAGCAGTTCTTC
- | TRBJ1-4 | TRBV29-1 | - | CSVGAGVTNEKLFF | TGCAGCGTGGGAGCAGGGGTAACTAATGAAAAACTGTTTTTT
- | TRBJ2-7 | TRBV25-1 | - | CASSESGGTYEQYF | TGTGCCAGCAGTGAATCTGGCGGGACCTACGAGCAGTACTTC
- | TRBJ1-1 | TRBV9 | - | CASSPRRTENTEAFF | TGTGCCAGCAGCCCTCGCCGGACCGAGAACACTGAAGCTTTCTTT
- | TRBJ1-1 | TRBV30 | TRBD1 | CAWVIQGLSEAFF | TGTGCCTGGGTTATACAGGGGTTGTCTGAAGCTTTCTTT
- | TRBJ2-7 | TRBV29-1 | TRBD2 | CSGVGLAGQSSYEQYF | TGCAGCGGGGTGGGACTAGCGGGGCAGAGCTCCTACGAGCAGTACTTC
once | TRBJ2-7 | TRBV7-6 | TRBD2 | CASSLQSRLAGRYEQYF | TGTGCCAGCAGCTTACAGTCTCGACTAGCGGGACGCTACGAGCAGTACTTC
- | TRBJ1-2 | TRBV28 | TRBD1 | CASSPQGARGYGYTF | TGTGCCAGCAGCCCACAGGGGGCTCGTGGGTATGGCTACACCTTC
once | TRBJ1-3 | TRBV25-1 | - | CASSGGSEVRSGNTIYF | TGTGCCAGCAGTGGAGGTTCTGAGGTGAGGTCTGGAAACACCATATATTTT
- | TRBJ2-7 | TRBV7-9 | - | CASSPRDSGGHEQYF | TGTGCCAGCAGCCCAAGGGACTCCGGGGGGCACGAGCAGTACTTC
- | TRBJ2-5 | TRBV5-1 | TRBD1 | CASSPQGAQETQYF | TGCGCCAGCAGCCCACAGGGGGCCCAAGAGACCCAGTACTTC